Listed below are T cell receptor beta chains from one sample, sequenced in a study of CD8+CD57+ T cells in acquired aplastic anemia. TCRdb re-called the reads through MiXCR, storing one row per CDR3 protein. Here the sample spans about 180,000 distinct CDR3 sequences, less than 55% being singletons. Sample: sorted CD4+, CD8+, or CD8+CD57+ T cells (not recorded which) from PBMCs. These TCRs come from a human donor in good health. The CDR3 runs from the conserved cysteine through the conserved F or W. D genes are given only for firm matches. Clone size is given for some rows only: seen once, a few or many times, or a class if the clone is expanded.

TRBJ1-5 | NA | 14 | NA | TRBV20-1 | TGCAGTGCTAGCGATAGCGGTCCCAATCAGCCCCAGCATTTT | CSASDSGPNQPQHF
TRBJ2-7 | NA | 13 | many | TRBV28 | TGTGCCAGCAGTTTGAAAGTCTCCTACGAGCAGTACTTC | CASSLKVSYEQYF
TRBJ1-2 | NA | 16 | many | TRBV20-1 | TGCAGTGCTAGAAAGGGTCGGACCCGGGCGGACTATGGCTACACCTTC | CSARKGRTRADYGYTF
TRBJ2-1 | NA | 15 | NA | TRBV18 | TGTGCCAGCTCTCCCTCATTTAGCTCCTACAATGAGCAGTTCTTC | CASSPSFSSYNEQFF
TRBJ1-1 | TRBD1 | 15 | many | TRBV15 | TGTGCCACCAGCAGAGATGACAGGGTAAGGACTGAAGCTTTCTTT | CATSRDDRVRTEAFF
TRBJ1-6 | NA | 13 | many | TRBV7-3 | TGTGCCAGCAGCTTAAGGCAAAGGTCACCCCTCCACTTT | CASSLRQRSPLHF
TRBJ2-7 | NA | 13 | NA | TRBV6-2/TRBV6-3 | TGTGCCAGCAGTTATTTCGGGGGAAACGAGCAGTACTTC | CASSYFGGNEQYF
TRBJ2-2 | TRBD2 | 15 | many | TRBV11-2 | TGTGCCAGCAGCTGGACTAGCGGGAGCACCGGGGAGCTGTTTTTT | CASSWTSGSTGELFF
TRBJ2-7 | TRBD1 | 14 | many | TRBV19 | TGTGCCAGTAGTACGGGACAGGGACTCTACGAGCAGTACTTC | CASSTGQGLYEQYF
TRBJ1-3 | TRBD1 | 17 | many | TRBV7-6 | TGTGCCACTGGGGGGAAGACAGGGCCCTTTTCTGGAAACACCATATATTTT | CATGGKTGPFSGNTIYF
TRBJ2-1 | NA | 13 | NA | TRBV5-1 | TGCGCCAGCAGCTTGATCTGGAACAATGAGCAGTTCTTC | CASSLIWNNEQFF
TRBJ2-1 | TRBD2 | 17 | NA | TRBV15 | TGTGCCACCAGCAGAGACCTAGCGGGACGGGCCTACAATGAGCAGTTCTTC | CATSRDLAGRAYNEQFF
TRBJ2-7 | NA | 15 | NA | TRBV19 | TGTGCCAGTAGCCACCCGGCAGGGTCAGTCTACGAGCAGTACTTC | CASSHPAGSVYEQYF
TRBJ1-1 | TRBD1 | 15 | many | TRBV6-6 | TGTGCCAGCAGTAGAGGGGGGACAGGGGGAACTGAAGCTTTCTTT | CASSRGGTGGTEAFF
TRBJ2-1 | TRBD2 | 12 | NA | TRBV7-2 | TGTGCCAGCAGCCGGCCAGGCGGGAGACCGTTCTTC | CASSRPGGRPFF
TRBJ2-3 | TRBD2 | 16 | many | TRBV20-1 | TGCAGTGCTAGACCGACTAGCGGGAGGGGGACAGATACGCAGTATTTT | CSARPTSGRGTDTQYF
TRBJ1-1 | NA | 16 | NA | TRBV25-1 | TGTGCCAGCAGTGAATATCGGGCCGGGACGAACACTGAAGCTTTCTTT | CASSEYRAGTNTEAFF
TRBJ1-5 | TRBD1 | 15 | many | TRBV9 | TGTGCCAGCAGTCGGGACAGCTATAGCAATCAGCCCCAGCATTTT | CASSRDSYSNQPQHF
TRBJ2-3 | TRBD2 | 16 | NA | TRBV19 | TGTGCCAGTAGTATAAGGGCGGGAGGGCCTACAGATACGCAGTATTTT | CASSIRAGGPTDTQYF
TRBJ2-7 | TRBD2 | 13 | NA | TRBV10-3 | TGTGCCATCAACGGGGGGGTCCGTAGCGAGCAGTACTTC | CAINGGVRSEQYF
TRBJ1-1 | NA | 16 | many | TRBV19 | TGTGCCAGTAGTATAGTTCCCCGGACGGGGAACACTGAAGCTTTCTTT | CASSIVPRTGNTEAFF
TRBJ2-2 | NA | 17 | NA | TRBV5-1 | TGCGCCAGCAGCTTCCCCATAGCAGACGCGAACACCGGGGAGCTGTTTTTT | CASSFPIADANTGELFF
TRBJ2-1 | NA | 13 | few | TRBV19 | TGTGCCAGTAGTATCAGTATATACAATGAGCAGTTCTTC | CASSISIYNEQFF
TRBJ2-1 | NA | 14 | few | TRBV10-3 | TGTGCCATCAGTGAGTCGGGGGGGCGCAATGAGCAGTTCTTC | CAISESGGRNEQFF
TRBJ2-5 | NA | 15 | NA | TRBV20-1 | TGCAGTGCTAGAGATCTTTATCGGGTCAAAGAGACCCAGTACTTC | CSARDLYRVKETQYF
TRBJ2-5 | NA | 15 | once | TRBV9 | TGTGCCAGCAGCGTTTCGGGGGCACGGGAAGAGACCCAGTACTTC | CASSVSGAREETQYF
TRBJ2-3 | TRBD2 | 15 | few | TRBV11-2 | TGTGCCAGCAGCTCTCAGCGGGGAGGTTCAAATACGCAGTATTTT | CASSSQRGGSNTQYF
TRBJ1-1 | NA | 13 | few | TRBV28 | TGTGCCAGCAGACCTATGGGGAACACTGAAGCTTTCTTT | CASRPMGNTEAFF
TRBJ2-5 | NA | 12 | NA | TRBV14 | TGTGCCAGCAGCCAAGGGGACTGGACCCAGTACTTC | CASSQGDWTQYF
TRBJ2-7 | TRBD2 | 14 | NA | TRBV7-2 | TGTGCCAGCAGCACAACTAGCGGGACCTACGAGCAGTACTTC | CASSTTSGTYEQYF
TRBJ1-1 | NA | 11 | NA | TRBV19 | TGTGCCAGTACCATTCACACTGAAGCTTTCTTT | CASTIHTEAFF
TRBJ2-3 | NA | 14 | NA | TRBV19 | TGTGCCAGTAGTATGATGGACAGCACAGATACGCAGTATTTT | CASSMMDSTDTQYF
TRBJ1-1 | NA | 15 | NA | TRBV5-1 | TGCGCCAGCAGCACGTCGCAGAACATGAACACTGAAGCTTTCTTT | CASSTSQNMNTEAFF
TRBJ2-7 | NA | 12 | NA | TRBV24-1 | TGTGCCACCAGTGACCCGTCCTACGAGCAGTACTTC | CATSDPSYEQYF
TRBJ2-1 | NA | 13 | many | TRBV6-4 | TGTGCCAGGAGCGGGAAGGGGGGCAATGAGCAGTTCTTC | CARSGKGGNEQFF
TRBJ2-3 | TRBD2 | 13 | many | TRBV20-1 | TGCAGTGCCATCCCCCTAGCGGGAGGATGGCAGTATTTT | CSAIPLAGGWQYF
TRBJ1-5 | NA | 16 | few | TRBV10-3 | TGTGCCATCAGTGAAGGGGCACAATATAGCAATCAGCCCCAGCATTTT | CAISEGAQYSNQPQHF
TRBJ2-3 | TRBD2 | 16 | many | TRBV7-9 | TGTGCCAGCAGCTTGGGACTAGCGGGAGAATCAGATACGCAGTATTTT | CASSLGLAGESDTQYF
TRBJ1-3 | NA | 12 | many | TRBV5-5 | TGTGCCAGCAGGGGCTCTGGAAACACCATATATTTT | CASRGSGNTIYF
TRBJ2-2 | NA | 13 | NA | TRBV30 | TGTGCCTGGGAAGGGGGGTACACCGGGGAGCTGTTTTTT | CAWEGGYTGELFF
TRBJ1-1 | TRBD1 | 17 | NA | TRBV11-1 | TGTGCCAGCAGCTTGGCGGTCCCGGGACAGCCGAACACTGAAGCTTTCTTT | CASSLAVPGQPNTEAFF
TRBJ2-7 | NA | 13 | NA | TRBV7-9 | TGTGCCAGCAGCTTCGTGGACAGCTACGAGCAGTACTTC | CASSFVDSYEQYF
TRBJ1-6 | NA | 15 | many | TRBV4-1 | TGCGCCAGCAGCGCACCCGGGACATATAATTCACCCCTCCACTTT | CASSAPGTYNSPLHF
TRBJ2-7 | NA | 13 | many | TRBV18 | TGTGCCAGCTCACCTGCCTGGGACTACGAGCAGTACTTC | CASSPAWDYEQYF
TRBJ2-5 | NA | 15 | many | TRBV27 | TGTGCCAGCAGTTTTTGGGGGAGGAGTTCCGAGACCCAGTACTTC | CASSFWGRSSETQYF